The rows below give T cell receptor beta chains drawn from one sample of a study of blood T cell repertoires in COVID-19. Profiled with immunoSEQ multiplex PCR; TCRdb holds only in-frame clones, not every one. The sample lists roughly 300,000 clones, approximately 88% occurring once. Sequencing input: peripheral blood. The source of these receptors is a man between 18 and 35 years old who had recovered from COVID-19. Both conserved end residues are part of each CDR3. The order of the fields is J gene, clone size, D gene, V gene, CDR3 protein, CDR3 DNA. A D gene is named only where the DNA matches it firmly. Where a row states a size, it is once, few, many or the class of an expanded clone; other rows omit it.

TRBJ1-1 NA NA TRBV29-1 CSVEDTLGGTEAFF TGCAGCGTTGAAGACACGCTGGGAGGCACTGAAGCTTTCTTT
TRBJ2-2 NA NA TRBV16 CASSQIDRQNTGELFF TGTGCCAGCAGCCAAATAGACAGACAGAACACCGGGGAGCTGTTTTTT
TRBJ2-5 NA TRBD1 TRBV25-1 CASKRTGQETQYF TGTGCCAGCAAACGGACAGGCCAAGAGACCCAGTACTTC
TRBJ1-2 NA NA TRBV6-5 CATHLGEAGGYGYTF TGTGCCACCCACCTTGGGGAGGCAGGAGGCTATGGCTACACCTTC
TRBJ2-1 NA NA TRBV21-1 CASSGRTSGRKEGYHNEQFF TGTGCCAGCAGCGGCCGGACTAGCGGGAGAAAAGAGGGGTATCACAATGAGCAGTTCTTC
TRBJ2-1 NA NA TRBV10-3 CAISPGGTYNEQFF TGTGCCATCAGCCCAGGGGGGACCTACAATGAGCAGTTCTTC
TRBJ1-5 once NA TRBV4-2 CASSQHRDNQPQHF TGTGCCAGCAGCCAGCACAGGGATAATCAGCCCCAGCATTTT
TRBJ1-2 NA NA TRBV6-1 CASSELDSGNYGYTF TGTGCCAGCAGTGAGTTGGACAGTGGTAACTATGGCTACACCTTC
TRBJ2-2 NA NA TRBV30 CAWSLTGSTGELFF TGTGCCTGGAGTCTAACAGGGTCCACCGGGGAGCTGTTTTTT
TRBJ2-7 NA TRBD1 TRBV7-2 CASSLANRGSEQYF TGTGCCAGCAGCTTAGCGAACAGGGGATCCGAGCAGTACTTC